The next 22 T cell receptor beta chains were all read from a single sample in a study of shared clonotypes between healthy human individuals (dated by TCRdb to 2019 to 2021). The library was obtained by the immunoSEQ multiplex PCR assay. TCRdb obtained this table from immuneACCESS and retained in-frame rearrangements with V and J assigned. These tables miss some clones; where compared with another copy, unresolved V genes account for less than half of the shortfall, and the remainder is unexplained. A total of around 700,000 clones appear in this sample, around 72% of them only once. Over 1.5% of the sample belongs to the ten largest clones. Sequencing was carried out using memory CD4+ T cells sorted from blood. What this sample's cell subset or site label stands for: CD45RA-negative fraction. All receptors come from a woman under 40 in good health.

This clone occurred a few times. The V gene is TRBV28, the J gene TRBJ1-2; tentative D call: TRBD1 (5 bases). Trimming shortened V by 6 bases and J by 4 bases, and 12 bases separated the two germline ends. The V gene's germline CDR1 is MDHEN and CDR2 SYDVKM. This CDR3 comprises 13 residues. Here the CDR3 DNA reads TGTGCCAGCAGATACCCTACAGGCTATGGCTACACCTTC. It specifies CASRYPTGYGYTF.

As concerns this clone: Other DNA variants within this sample encode the same CDR3. The rearrangement joins TRBV27 to TRBJ1-3; D remains unclear. Germline assignment: CDR1 MNHEY and CDR2 SMNVEV (reference sequence). The CDR3 has 14 residues. The V end lost 3 bases, the J end lost 0 bases, and 6 bases lay between the germline ends. In DNA, the CDR3 is TGTGCCAGCAGTTTGCGGGGCTCTGGAAACACCATATATTTT. Encoded protein: CASSLRGSGNTIYF.

V usage is TRBV5-1 and J usage is TRBJ1-1; D is unresolved. V gave up 0 bases and J gave up 0 bases, with 6 bases separating them. Germline V lookup: CDR1 SGHRS, CDR2 YFSETQ. The CDR3 consists of 14 residues. The CDR3 loop is CASSLVDLNTEAFF. The CDR3 DNA sequence: TGCGCCAGCAGCTTGGTCGATCTGAACACTGAAGCTTTCTTT.

The chain links TRBV2 to TRBJ2-2, with 11 bases matching TRBD2. The V and J ends lost 6 bases and 4 bases, in that order; junction bases with no gene match: 7. This CDR3 region has 16 residues. The germline CDR1 and CDR2 sequences are SNHLY and FYNNEI. CDR3 loop: CASRARLAGLTGELFF. In nucleotides, the CDR3 is TGTGCCAGCAGGGCAAGACTAGCGGGACTCACCGGGGAGCTGTTTTTT.

Worth noting for this clone: Within the sample, other DNA sequences also encode this same CDR3. The chain has TRBV2 and TRBJ2-6; 7 bases align to TRBD1. This CDR3 region has 14 residues. Trimming at V came to 6 bases and at J to 4 bases, leaving 3 bases not matched to a gene. The germline V gene encodes CDR1 SNHLY and CDR2 FYNNEI. The CDR3, as DNA: TGTGCCAGCAGCACAGGGGCGGGGGCCAACGTCCTGACTTTC. As protein: CASSTGAGANVLTF.

V usage is TRBV29-1 and J usage is TRBJ1-1, with 8 bases matching TRBD1. Germline V gene data show CDR1 as SQVTM and CDR2 as ANQGSEA. Unmatched junction bases numbered 3, after V lost 3 bases and J lost 0 bases. The CDR3 spans 14 residues. CDR3 region: CSVEDREMNTEAFF. The DNA for the CDR3 is TGCAGCGTTGAGGACAGGGAGATGAACACTGAAGCTTTCTTT.

The J gene is TRBJ2-1, the V gene TRBV6-4, with D tentatively TRBD2 (6 bases). The CDR3 spans 10 residues. CDR1 MRHNA and CDR2 SNTAGT come from the germline V gene. The ends were cut back, 10 bases at V and 9 bases at J, with 10 bases in the middle. CDR3 nucleotides: TGTGCCATCCGGGGGTGTGAGCAGTTCTTC. Residues: CAIRGCEQFF.

Comments on this clone: This sample also contains other DNA sequences that code for the same CDR3. The chain recombines TRBV6-5 with TRBJ1-5; D remains ambiguous. CDR1 and CDR2 from the germline V gene are MNHEY and SVGAGI. The CDR3 loop spans 14 amino acids. Between the trimmed V and J ends, which lost 0 bases and 7 bases, there was a span of 10 bases. CDR3 protein: CASSYSEGSQPQHF. As DNA, the CDR3 is TGTGCCAGCAGTTACTCGGAGGGCTCCCAGCCCCAGCATTTT.

J is TRBJ2-7 and V is TRBV2, with 13 bases that match TRBD2. CDR1 and CDR2 (germline): SNHLY, FYNNEI. CDR3 length equals 14 residues. J lost 7 bases, V lost 0 bases, and 0 bases had no gene match. This CDR3 is CASSEALAGGEQYF. The CDR3 nucleotides are TGTGCCAGCAGTGAAGCACTAGCGGGAGGGGAGCAGTACTTC.

Concerning this clone: The junction departs from germline at one end; a sequencing error may be responsible. The chain recombines TRBV20-1 with TRBJ1-1; D is unclear. Looked up from germline, CDR1 is DFQATT and CDR2 is SNEGSKA (reference sequence). This CDR3 is built from 8 residues. CDR3 in amino acids: CSAPTARF. CDR3 sequence (DNA): TGCAGTGCCCCAACGGCGCGGTTT.

The chain combines TRBV2 with TRBJ2-1; maybe TRBD2 (6 bases). The germline gives CDR1 SNHLY, CDR2 FYNNEI. The germline V and J ends were trimmed by 7 bases and 3 bases, with 13 bases remaining between them. The CDR3 extends over 14 amino acids. The CDR3 reads CASIPRLVYNEQFF. The CDR3 region has the DNA TGTGCCAGCATCCCCCGACTAGTCTACAATGAGCAGTTCTTC.

This rearrangement joins TRBV6-1 to TRBJ2-3; perhaps TRBD1 as D (5 bases). This CDR3 comprises 15 residues. V lost 0 bases and J 4 bases, leaving 11 bases between the germline ends. Germline V lookup: CDR1 MNHNS, CDR2 SASEGT. The CDR3 is CASSEALQGSDTQYF. CDR3 DNA sequence: TGTGCCAGCAGTGAAGCGCTTCAGGGATCAGATACGCAGTATTTT.

The chain carries TRBV18 and TRBJ2-1; 11 bases agree with TRBD2. Germline CDR1 reads KGHSH; CDR2 reads LQKENI. Trimming at V came to 2 bases and at J to 8 bases, leaving 2 bases not matched to a gene. The CDR3 totals 14 residues. This chain's CDR3 is CASSPSGLADEQFF. The CDR3 nucleotides read TGTGCCAGCTCACCATCGGGACTAGCGGATGAGCAGTTCTTC.

This clone showed up just a few times. The chain is built from TRBV18 and TRBJ1-2; D might be TRBD1 (5 bases). With 2 bases removed from V and 4 bases from J, the gap between germline ends came to 8 bases. The CDR3 is 13 amino acids. The V gene's germline CDR1 is KGHSH and CDR2 LQKENI. The CDR3, as DNA: TGTGCCAGCTCACCAGGGGGAGGCTATGGCTACACCTTC. This gives the protein CASSPGGGYGYTF.

This clone was found a few times. V usage is TRBV29-1 and J usage is TRBJ2-1, with TRBD1 matching 10 bases. CDR1 is SQVTM and CDR2 is ANQGSEA in the germline V gene. Trimming removed 8 bases from V and 7 bases from J; junction bases left unmatched: 5. The CDR3 has 12 amino acids. This chain's CDR3 is CSSGTGENEQFF. The CDR3 bases are TGCAGCTCAGGGACAGGGGAGAATGAGCAGTTCTTC.

The J gene is TRBJ2-1, the V gene TRBV28; D remains unclear. In germline, CDR1 is MDHEN, CDR2 SYDVKM. The V end was cut by 4 bases, the J end by 7 bases, with 14 bases between. The CDR3 has 14 amino acids. The CDR3 spells CASSYPLSDNEQFF. In DNA form, the CDR3 reads TGTGCCAGCAGTTACCCCCTGAGCGATAATGAGCAGTTCTTC. Full variable domain (remainder filled in from reference TRBV28 and TRBJ2-1): DVKVTQSSRYLVKRTGEKVFLECVQDMDHENMFWYRQDPGLGLRLIYFSYDVKMKEKGDIPEGYSVSREKKERFSLILESASTNQTSMYLCASSYPLSDNEQFFGPGTRLTVL.

V usage is TRBV28 and J usage is TRBJ2-5; 7 bases map to TRBD1. The germline gives CDR1 MDHEN, CDR2 SYDVKM. V lost 5 bases to trimming and J lost 1 base; unmatched junction nucleotides: 7. This CDR3 has 15 residues. This CDR3 reads CASSPRDRFQETQYF. Here the CDR3 DNA reads TGTGCCAGCAGTCCACGGGACAGATTCCAAGAGACCCAGTACTTC.

V is TRBV5-1 and J is TRBJ2-1; D could derive from TRBD1 or TRBD2 (5 bases each). Germline CDR1 and CDR2: SGHRS and YFSETQ. The CDR3 extends over 13 amino acids. The V end lost 4 bases, the J end lost 8 bases, and 13 bases lay between the germline ends. The CDR3 DNA reads as TGCGCCAGCAGCCTGGACGGGGCGTATGAGCAGTTCTTC. This sequence encodes CASSLDGAYEQFF.

The CDR3 reads CASSQEVAGGRTGELFF. The CDR3 DNA is TGTGCCAGCAGCCAAGAAGTTGCGGGCGGGAGAACCGGGGAGCTGTTTTTT. The rearrangement links TRBV4-2 to TRBJ2-2, with TRBD2 matching over 7 bases. The V segment lost 0 bases and the J segment 5 bases; nucleotides outside the gene matches: 9. Germline V gene sequence: CDR1 LGHNA, CDR2 YNFKEQ. The length of the CDR3 is 17 residues.

About this clone itself: Distinct nucleotide sequences in the sample also encode this CDR3. The V and J genes are TRBV29-1 and TRBJ2-2; tentative D call: TRBD2 (5 bases). CDR1 and CDR2 from the germline V gene are SQVTM and ANQGSEA. V shed 6 bases and J shed 2 bases, with 13 bases lying between them. This CDR3 region has 14 residues. CDR3 nucleotide sequence: TGCAGCGTGAGGGAGATTTCAAACACCGGGGAGCTGTTTTTT. Translation: CSVREISNTGELFF.

The chain combines TRBV5-4 with TRBJ1-3; 8 bases are shared with TRBD1. Germline V gives CDR1 SGHNT, CDR2 YYREEE (reference sequence). Trimming at V came to 4 bases and at J to 3 bases, leaving 9 bases not matched to a gene. The CDR3 length is 16 residues. CDR3 coding DNA: TGTGCCAGCAGCACCCTGACAGGGGTGTATGGAAACACCATATATTTT. Protein sequence: CASSTLTGVYGNTIYF.

The V gene is TRBV6-1, the J gene TRBJ2-7; 11 bases are shared with TRBD2. J gave up 4 bases and V 0 bases, and 14 bases lay outside the gene matches. The CDR3 has 19 amino acids. The germline gives CDR1 MNHNS, CDR2 SASEGT. The CDR3 DNA follows: TGTGCCAGCAGTGAAGCCGGGTGGGGGTATACTAGCGGGAGATACGAGCAGTACTTC. This gives the protein CASSEAGWGYTSGRYEQYF.